Included here is one T cell receptor (beta chain) sequence, with context. This clonotype was found a few times. It lacks a known antigen. Base qualities are not at hand, and no much larger clone is one base apart. According to the study, the label for this sample's time point signals: 45 to 50 days after influenza vaccine administration. CDR1 is given as SGHTA and CDR2 as FQGNSA, both from the germline V gene. The CDR3 covers 15 residues, taking in both the cysteine and the phenylalanine. Just the 45-base CDR3 DNA is kept, in frame starting at base 1. V and J are trimmed by 6 bases and 2 bases, and the gene matches miss 9 bases of the junction. The library relied on RT-PCR. For sequencing, an Illumina HiSeq 2500 was employed. TCRdb took the public reads, trimmed them with fastp at Q25, ran MiXCR for clone calling and kept in-frame beta chains. Every entry covers one CDR3 protein and lists the most common genes and DNA from its rows. The sample includes a few hundred thousand distinct CDR3 sequences, with over 9.5% observed a single time. About 12% of the sample goes to the ten largest clones.

This record belongs to a study of response to subunit inactivated influenza vaccine (dated by TCRdb to about 2018). In terms of the full investigation: Deep quantitative T cell receptor repertoire profiling was used in the study to track responses to a trivalent subunit inactivated influenza vaccine.

Beyond this particular receptor, the publication reports: The authors suggested that each seasonal influenza vaccination may recruit only a limited number of new T cells.

The chain was built from TRBV7-2 and TRBJ2-7, with 8 bases matching TRBD1. The sequenced sample was PBMCs from blood, obtained more than 35 days after vaccination. The origin of this receptor is a man in his fifties who received an inactivated influenza vaccine. Donor details come from another sample of the same person, matched by shared clones. The nucleotide sequence reads TGTGCCAGCAGTCAGACCTCCAGGGGGCCCTACGAGCAGTACTTC. This gives the protein CASSQTSRGPYEQYF.